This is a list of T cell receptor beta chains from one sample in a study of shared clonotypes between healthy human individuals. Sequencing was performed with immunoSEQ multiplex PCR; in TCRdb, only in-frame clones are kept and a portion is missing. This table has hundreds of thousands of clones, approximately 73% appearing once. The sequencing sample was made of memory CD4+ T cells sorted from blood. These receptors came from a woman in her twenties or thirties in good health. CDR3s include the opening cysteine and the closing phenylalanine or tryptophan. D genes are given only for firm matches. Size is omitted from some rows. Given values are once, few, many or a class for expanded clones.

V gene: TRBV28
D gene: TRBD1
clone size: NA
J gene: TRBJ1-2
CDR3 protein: CASSTTSGQGSNYGYTF
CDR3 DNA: TGTGCCAGCAGCACCACCTCGGGACAGGGCAGTAACTATGGCTACACCTTC

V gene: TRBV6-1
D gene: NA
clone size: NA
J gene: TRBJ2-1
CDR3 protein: CASSENGRGYNNEQFF
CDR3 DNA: TGTGCCAGCAGTGAAAATGGCAGAGGGTACAACAATGAGCAGTTCTTC

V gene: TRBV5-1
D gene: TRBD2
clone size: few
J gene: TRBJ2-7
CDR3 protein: CASSLVGGQGEQYF
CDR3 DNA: TGCGCCAGCAGCTTGGTGGGAGGGCAGGGCGAGCAGTACTTC

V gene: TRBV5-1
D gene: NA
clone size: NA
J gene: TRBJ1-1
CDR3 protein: CASSFQGIEAFF
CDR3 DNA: TGCGCCAGCAGCTTTCAGGGGATTGAAGCTTTCTTT

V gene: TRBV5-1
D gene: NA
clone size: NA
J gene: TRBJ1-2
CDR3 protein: CASSSTTGSYGYTF
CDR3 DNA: TGCGCCAGCAGCTCTACGACAGGAAGCTATGGCTACACCTTC

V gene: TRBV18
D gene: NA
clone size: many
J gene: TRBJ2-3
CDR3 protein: CASSLRGDTQYF
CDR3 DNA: TGTGCCAGCTCACTCCGGGGAGATACGCAGTATTTT

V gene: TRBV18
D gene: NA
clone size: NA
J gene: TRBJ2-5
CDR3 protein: CASSLPTSLAETQYF
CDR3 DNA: TGTGCCAGCTCACTCCCTACTAGCCTCGCGGAGACCCAGTACTTC

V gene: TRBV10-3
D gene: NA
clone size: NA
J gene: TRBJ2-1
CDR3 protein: CAISERRDRRGDEQFF
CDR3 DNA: TGTGCCATCAGTGAGCGTCGGGACAGGCGGGGGGATGAGCAGTTCTTC

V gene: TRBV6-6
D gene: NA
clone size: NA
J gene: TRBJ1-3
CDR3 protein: CASTGLWSGNTIYF
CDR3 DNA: TGTGCCAGCACTGGGCTCTGGTCCGGAAACACCATATATTTT

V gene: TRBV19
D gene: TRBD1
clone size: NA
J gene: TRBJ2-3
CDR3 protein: CATRDSASTDTQYF
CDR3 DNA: TGTGCCACTAGGGACAGCGCTAGCACAGATACGCAGTATTTT

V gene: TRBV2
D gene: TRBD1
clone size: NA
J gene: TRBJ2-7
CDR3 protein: CASSVRTGTGLGEQYF
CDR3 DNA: TGTGCCAGCAGTGTCCGGACCGGGACAGGGTTGGGAGAGCAGTACTTC

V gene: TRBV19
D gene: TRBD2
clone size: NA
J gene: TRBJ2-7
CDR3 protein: CASAILAGISYEQYF
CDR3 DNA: TGTGCCAGTGCGATTCTAGCGGGGATTTCCTACGAGCAGTACTTC

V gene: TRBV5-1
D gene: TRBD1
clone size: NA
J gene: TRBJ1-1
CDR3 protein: CASSGGDRATEAFF
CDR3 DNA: TGCGCCAGCAGTGGTGGGGACAGGGCCACTGAAGCTTTCTTT

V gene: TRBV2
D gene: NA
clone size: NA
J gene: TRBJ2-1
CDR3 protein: CASSERLIAAEQFF
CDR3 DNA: TGTGCCAGCAGTGAACGTTTGATAGCGGCCGAGCAGTTCTTC

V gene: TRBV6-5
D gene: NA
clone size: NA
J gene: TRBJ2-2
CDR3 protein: CASSYDIDGELFF
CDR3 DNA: TGTGCCAGCAGTTACGATATTGACGGGGAGCTGTTTTTT

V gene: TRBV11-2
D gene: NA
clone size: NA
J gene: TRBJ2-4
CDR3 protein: CASSFLRGSKNIQYF
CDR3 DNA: TGTGCCAGCAGCTTTCTTAGGGGATCCAAAAACATTCAGTACTTC

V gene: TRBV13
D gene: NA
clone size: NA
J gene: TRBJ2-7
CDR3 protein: CASSRRGIHEQYF
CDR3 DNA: TGTGCCAGCAGCCGTAGGGGAATCCACGAGCAGTACTTC

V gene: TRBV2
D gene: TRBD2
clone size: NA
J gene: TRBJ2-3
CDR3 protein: CASSGRFRDTQYF
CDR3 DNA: TGTGCCAGTAGCGGGAGGTTTAGAGATACGCAGTATTTT

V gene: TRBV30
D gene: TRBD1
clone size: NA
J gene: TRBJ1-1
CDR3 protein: CAWRQGARTEAFF
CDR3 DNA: TGTGCCTGGAGACAGGGGGCGCGGACTGAAGCTTTCTTT

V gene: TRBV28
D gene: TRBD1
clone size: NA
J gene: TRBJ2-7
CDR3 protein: CASSKPGQPLEQYF
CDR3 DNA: TGTGCCAGCAGTAAACCGGGACAGCCCCTCGAGCAGTACTTC

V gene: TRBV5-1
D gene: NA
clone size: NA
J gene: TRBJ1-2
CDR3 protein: CASSLSGNYGYTF
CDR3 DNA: TGCGCCAGCAGCTTGTCCGGAAACTATGGCTACACCTTC

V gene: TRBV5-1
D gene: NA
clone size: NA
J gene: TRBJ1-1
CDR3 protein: CASSLSGTTNTEAFF
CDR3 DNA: TGCGCCAGCAGCTTGTCCGGGACAACGAACACTGAAGCTTTCTTT

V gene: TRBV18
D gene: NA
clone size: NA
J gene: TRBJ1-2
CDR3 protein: CASSPQDRPSYGYTF
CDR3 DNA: TGTGCCAGCTCACCGCAGGACAGACCCTCCTATGGCTACACCTTC

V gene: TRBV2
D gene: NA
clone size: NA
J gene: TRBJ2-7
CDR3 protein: CASSATTGAYEQYF
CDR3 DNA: TGTGCCAGCAGTGCGACCACCGGAGCCTACGAGCAGTACTTC

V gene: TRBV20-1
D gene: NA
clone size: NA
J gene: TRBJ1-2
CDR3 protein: CSAPLVGYTF
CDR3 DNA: TGCAGTGCTCCCTTGGTTGGCTACACCTTC

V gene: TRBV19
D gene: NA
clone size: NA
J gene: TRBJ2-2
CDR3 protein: CASSRKQNTGELFF
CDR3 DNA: TGTGCCAGTAGTCGTAAACAAAACACCGGGGAGCTGTTTTTT

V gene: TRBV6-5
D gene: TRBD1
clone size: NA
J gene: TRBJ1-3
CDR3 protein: CASTGTGDPGNTIYF
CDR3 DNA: TGTGCCAGCACCGGGACAGGGGATCCTGGAAACACCATATATTTT

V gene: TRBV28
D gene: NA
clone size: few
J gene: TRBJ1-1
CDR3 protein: CASRPREWGGTEAFF
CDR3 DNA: TGTGCCAGCAGGCCCAGGGAATGGGGGGGGACTGAAGCTTTCTTT

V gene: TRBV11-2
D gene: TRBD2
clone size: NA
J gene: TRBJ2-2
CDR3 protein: CASSRGLAGGLGGELFF
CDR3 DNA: TGTGCCAGCAGCCGAGGTCTAGCGGGAGGGCTGGGCGGGGAGCTGTTTTTT

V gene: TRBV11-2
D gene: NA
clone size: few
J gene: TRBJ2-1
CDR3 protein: CASSFGTNSYNEQFF
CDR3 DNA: TGTGCCAGCAGCTTTGGGACAAACTCCTACAATGAGCAGTTCTTC

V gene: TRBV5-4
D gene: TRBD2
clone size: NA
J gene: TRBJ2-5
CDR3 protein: CASSLAGDETQYF
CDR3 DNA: TGTGCCAGCAGCCTAGCGGGAGATGAGACCCAGTACTTC

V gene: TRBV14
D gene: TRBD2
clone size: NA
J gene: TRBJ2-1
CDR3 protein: CASSQVVVRGGRYNEQFF
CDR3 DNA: TGTGCCAGCAGCCAAGTCGTAGTGCGGGGGGGACGCTACAATGAGCAGTTCTTC

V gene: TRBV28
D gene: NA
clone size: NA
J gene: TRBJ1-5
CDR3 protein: CASSGGLQPQHF
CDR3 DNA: TGTGCCAGCAGTGGGGGCCTTCAGCCCCAGCATTTT

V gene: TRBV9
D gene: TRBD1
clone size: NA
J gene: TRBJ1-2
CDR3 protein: CASSRGQGYGYTF
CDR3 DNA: TGTGCCAGCTCCCGGGGACAGGGGTATGGCTACACCTTC

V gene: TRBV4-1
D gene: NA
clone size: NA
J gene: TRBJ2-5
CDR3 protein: CASSQDRGDKETQYF
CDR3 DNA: TGCGCCAGCAGCCAAGATCGGGGGGACAAAGAGACCCAGTACTTC

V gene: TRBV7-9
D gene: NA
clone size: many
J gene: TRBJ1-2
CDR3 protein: CASSLGQFYGYTF
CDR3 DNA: TGTGCCAGCAGCTTAGGGCAGTTTTATGGCTACACCTTC

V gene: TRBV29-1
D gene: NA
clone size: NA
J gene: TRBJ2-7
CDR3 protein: CSVEEGPSYEQYF
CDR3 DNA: TGCAGCGTTGAGGAGGGACCCTCCTACGAGCAGTACTTC

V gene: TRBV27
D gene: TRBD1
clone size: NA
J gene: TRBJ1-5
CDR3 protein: CASSPLGQGGQPQHF
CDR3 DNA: TGTGCCAGCAGCCCTCTTGGACAGGGTGGTCAGCCCCAGCATTTT

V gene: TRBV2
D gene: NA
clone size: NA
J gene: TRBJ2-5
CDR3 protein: CASSDREETQYF
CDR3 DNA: TGTGCCAGCAGTGACAGAGAAGAGACCCAGTACTTC

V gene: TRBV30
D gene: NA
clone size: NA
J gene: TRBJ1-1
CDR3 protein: CAWSVSRFWAATQNTEAFF
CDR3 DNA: TGTGCCTGGAGTGTATCTCGTTTTTGGGCAGCAACCCAGAACACTGAAGCTTTCTTT

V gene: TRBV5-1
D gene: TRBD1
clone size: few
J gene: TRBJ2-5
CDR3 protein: CASSLLRGRETQYF
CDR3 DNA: TGCGCCAGCAGCTTGTTAAGGGGGCGGGAGACCCAGTACTTC

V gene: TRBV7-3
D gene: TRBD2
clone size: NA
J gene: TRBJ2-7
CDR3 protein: CASSLEAGGHYEQYF
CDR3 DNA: TGTGCCAGCAGCTTAGAAGCGGGAGGTCACTACGAGCAGTACTTC

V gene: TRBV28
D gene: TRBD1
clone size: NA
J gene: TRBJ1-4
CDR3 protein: CASSRQGWNEKLFF
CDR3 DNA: TGTGCCAGCAGCAGACAGGGGTGGAATGAAAAACTGTTTTTT

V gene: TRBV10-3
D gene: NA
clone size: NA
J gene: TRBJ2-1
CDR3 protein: CAISDDGSASHYEQFF
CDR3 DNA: TGTGCCATCAGTGATGATGGCTCCGCCTCTCACTATGAGCAGTTCTTC

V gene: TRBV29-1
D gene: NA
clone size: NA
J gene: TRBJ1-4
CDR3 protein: CSVEGGGADWKKLFF
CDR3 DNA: TGCAGCGTTGAAGGCGGGGGGGCAGATTGGAAAAAACTGTTTTTT

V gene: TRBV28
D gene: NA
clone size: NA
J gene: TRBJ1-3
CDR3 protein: CASRTDRPSSGNTIYF
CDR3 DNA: TGTGCCAGCAGAACCGACCGTCCGAGCTCTGGAAACACCATATATTTT

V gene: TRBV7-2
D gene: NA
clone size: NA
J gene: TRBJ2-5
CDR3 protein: CASSSQAGLAQETQYF
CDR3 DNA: TGTGCCAGCAGCTCCCAGGCGGGTCTCGCCCAAGAGACCCAGTACTTC

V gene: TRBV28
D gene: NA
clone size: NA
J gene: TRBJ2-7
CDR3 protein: CASSLAVWGEQYF
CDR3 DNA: TGTGCCAGCAGTTTAGCCGTCTGGGGGGAGCAGTACTTC

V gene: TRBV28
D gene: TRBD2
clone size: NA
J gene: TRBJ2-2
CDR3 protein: CASLTSGNTGELFF
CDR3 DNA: TGTGCCAGCCTGACTAGCGGGAACACCGGGGAGCTGTTTTTT

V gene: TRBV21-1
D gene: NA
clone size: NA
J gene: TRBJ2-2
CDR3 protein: CASTPGRSTGELFF
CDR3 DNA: TGTGCCAGCACACCGGGACGGTCGACCGGGGAGCTGTTTTTT

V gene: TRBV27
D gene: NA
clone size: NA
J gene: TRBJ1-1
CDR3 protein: CASSSYSMNTEAFF
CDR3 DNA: TGTGCCAGCAGTTCCTACAGCATGAACACTGAAGCTTTCTTT

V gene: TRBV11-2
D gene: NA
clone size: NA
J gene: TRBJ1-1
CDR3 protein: CASSLEGFRAFF
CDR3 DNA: TGTGCCAGCAGCTTAGAAGGTTTCCGGGCTTTCTTT

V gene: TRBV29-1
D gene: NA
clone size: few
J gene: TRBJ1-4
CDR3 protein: CSIAGGSEKLFF
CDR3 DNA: TGCAGCATCGCTGGAGGAAGTGAAAAACTGTTTTTT

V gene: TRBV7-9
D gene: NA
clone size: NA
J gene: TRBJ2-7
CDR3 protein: CASRVLKGRSYEQYF
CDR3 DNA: TGTGCCAGCAGGGTCCTAAAGGGTCGTTCCTACGAGCAGTACTTC

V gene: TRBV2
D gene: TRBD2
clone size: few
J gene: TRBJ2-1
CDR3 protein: CASTRETSGNEQFF
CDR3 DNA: TGTGCCAGCACCCGGGAGACTAGCGGGAATGAGCAGTTCTTC

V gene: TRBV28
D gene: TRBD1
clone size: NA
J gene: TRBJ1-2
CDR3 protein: CASRLYGTAGYGYTF
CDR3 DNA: TGTGCCAGCAGGCTTTACGGGACAGCCGGCTACGGCTACACCTTC

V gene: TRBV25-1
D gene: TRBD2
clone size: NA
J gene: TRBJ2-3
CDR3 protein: CASSDSGGVADTQYF
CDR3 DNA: TGTGCCAGCAGTGATTCGGGAGGAGTCGCAGATACGCAGTATTTT

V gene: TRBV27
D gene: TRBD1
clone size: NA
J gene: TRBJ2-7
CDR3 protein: CASSRTGRYEQYF
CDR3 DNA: TGTGCCAGCAGTCGGACAGGGCGATACGAGCAGTACTTC